Shown below are 11 T cell receptor beta chains from a single sample sequenced in a study of blood T cell repertoires in COVID-19. Some clones are missing from TCRdb's copy, which holds only in-frame ones; the method was immunoSEQ multiplex PCR. This table holds 80,000 or so clones, approximately 80% found once. The sample consisted of peripheral blood. The receptors were gathered from a woman in her sixties or seventies with acute or convalescent COVID-19.

This sequence joins TRBV9 and TRBJ1-1; D call uncertain. Between the trimmed V and J ends, which lost 3 bases and 1 base, there was a span of 19 bases. Germline lookup yields CDR1 SGDLS and CDR2 YYNGEE. The CDR3 covers 17 residues. The CDR3 spells CASSAPRGRGENTEAFF. The CDR3 region has the DNA TGTGCCAGCAGCGCTCCCCGCGGGAGAGGCGAGAACACTGAAGCTTTCTTT.

The chain has TRBV2 and TRBJ2-1; tentatively, D is TRBD2 (7 bases). The V end was cut by 2 bases, the J end by 9 bases, with 8 bases between. CDR1 and CDR2 (germline): SNHLY, FYNNEI. The CDR3 runs to 12 residues. The CDR3 region has the DNA TGTGCCAGCAGTGAAAGGGGGGGTGAGCAGTTCTTC. It specifies CASSERGGEQFF. Full variable domain (outside the CDR3, taken from reference TRBV2 and TRBJ2-1): EPEVTQTPSHQVTQMGQEVILRCVPISNHLYFYWYRQILGQKVEFLVSFYNNEISEKSEIFDDQFSVERPDGSNFTLKIRSTKLEDSAMYFCASSERGGEQFFGPGTRLTVL.

The gene calls are TRBV2 and TRBJ2-5; 8 nucleotides line up with TRBD1. The ends lost 6 bases at V and 5 bases at J; junction bases unmatched: 23. Germline CDR1 is SNHLY and CDR2 is FYNNEI. This CDR3 region has 19 residues. The CDR3, as DNA: TGTGCCAGCAGAGAACGAAGGACAGGGAGTTATTACGTTCAGGAGACCCAGTACTTC. Its translation: CASRERRTGSYYVQETQYF.

This clone was counted a single time. V gene TRBV6-2 or TRBV6-3 combines with J gene TRBJ1-1; TRBD1 agrees at 8 bases. CDR1 and CDR2 from the germline V gene are MNHEY and SVGEGT. After removal of 6 bases from V and 3 bases from J, the junction contained 12 bases not matched to a gene. The CDR3 sequence is 16 residues long. The CDR3 sequence: CASSRTGWGTDTEAFF. The CDR3 nucleotides read TGTGCCAGCAGCCGGACAGGGTGGGGAACGGACACTGAAGCTTTCTTT.

This clone was recorded a few times. The J gene is TRBJ2-1, the V gene TRBV7-3, with 8 bases identical to TRBD2. CDR1 is SGHTA and CDR2 is FQGTGA in the germline V gene. V was pared by 8 bases and J by 9 bases, with 9 bases of the junction left unmatched. The CDR3 spans 13 residues. CDR3 nucleotides: TGTGCCAGCGCTTCTGGACTAGCATCTGAGCAGTTCTTC. As protein: CASASGLASEQFF.

This clone appeared once. The chain combines TRBV4-1 with TRBJ1-3; 7 nucleotides match TRBD1. The CDR3 extends over 14 amino acids. The V gene end was trimmed by 4 bases and the J gene end by 5 bases; junction bases not matched to a gene: 5. Germline V gene data show CDR1 as MGHRA and CDR2 as YSYEKL. The CDR3 protein is CASSPEQGRNTIYF. CDR3 sequence (DNA): TGCGCCAGCAGCCCTGAACAGGGGCGAAACACCATATATTTT.

In DNA, the CDR3 is TGTGCCTCCCAATTAGTCCGGACAACGAACAATGAGCAGTTCTTC. It encodes CASQLVRTTNNEQFF. This chain uses TRBV11-1 with TRBJ2-1; maybe TRBD1 (5 bases). CDR1 SGHAT and CDR2 FQDESV come from the germline V gene (reference sequence). The germline V and J ends were trimmed by 11 bases and 5 bases, with 22 bases remaining between them. This CDR3 is built from 15 residues. The entire variable domain, with the rest obtained from reference TRBV11-1 and TRBJ2-1, is as follows: EAEVAQSPRYKITEKSQAVAFWCDPISGHATLYWYRQILGQGPELLVQFQDESVVDDSQLPKDRFSAERLKGVDSTLKIQPAELGDSAMYLCASQLVRTTNNEQFFGPGTRLTVL.

The V and J genes are TRBV6-5 and TRBJ2-2; 9 positions match TRBD1. The length of the CDR3 is 15 residues. Germline CDR1 MNHEY, CDR2 SVGAGI. V shed 7 bases and J 2 bases; nucleotides not matched to a gene: 5. The CDR3 here is CASTETGGNTGELFF. The CDR3 DNA is TGTGCCAGCACCGAGACAGGGGGAAACACCGGGGAGCTGTTTTTT.

CDR3 in amino acids: CASSDRAPRAVNSGNTIYF. The DNA of the CDR3 is TGTGCCAGCAGTGACCGGGCTCCCAGGGCAGTCAACTCTGGAAACACCATATATTTT. The chain carries TRBV2 and TRBJ1-3; maybe TRBD1 (5 bases). Looked up from germline, CDR1 is SNHLY and CDR2 is FYNNEI. Trimming removed 3 bases at V and 0 bases at J, with 21 bases between. The CDR3 sequence is 19 residues long.

This clone was detected once. The rearrangement uses TRBV5-6 and TRBJ2-7; perhaps TRBD1 as D (6 bases). Germline V gives CDR1 SGHDT, CDR2 YYEEEE. CDR3 length: 15 amino acids. Deletions cut 3 bases from V and 0 bases from J, with 13 bases between. CDR3 residues: CASSSLRGGSYEQYF. The DNA for the CDR3 is TGTGCCAGCAGCTCACTCAGGGGCGGCTCCTACGAGCAGTACTTC. Variable domain in full (rest from reference TRBV5-6 and TRBJ2-7): DAGVTQSPTHLIKTRGQQVTLRCSPKSGHDTVSWYQQALGQGPQFIFQYYEEEERQRGNFPDRFSGHQFPNYSSELNVNALLLGDSALYLCASSSLRGGSYEQYFGPGTRLTVT.

Regarding this clone: The junction differs from germline at one of its ends, possibly a read error. The V and J genes are TRBV19 and TRBJ2-3; maybe TRBD2 (6 bases). CDR3 size: 13 residues. Germline CDR1 reads LNHDA; CDR2 reads SQIVND (reference sequence). For the CDR3, the DNA is TGCGCCGGAGGGAAGTCAGTCACAGATACGCAGTATTTT. This sequence encodes CAGGKSVTDTQYF. The entire variable domain, with the rest obtained from reference TRBV19 and TRBJ2-3, is as follows: DGGITQSPKYLFRKEGQNVTLSCEQNLNHDAMYWYRQDPGQGLRLIYYSQIVNDFQKGDIAEGYSVSREKKESFPLTVTSAQKNPTAFYLCAGGKSVTDTQYFGPGTRLTVL.